This TCR beta chain was profiled in a study of CD8+ T cells in alopecia areata. Study summary: Tofacitinib administration to treated patients was oral, at 5 to 10 mg twice daily. The tofacitinib course ran for 6 to 18 months and was followed by 6 months off drug. Study findings and constraints: Clonality was higher in lesional than normal scalp, especially in alopecia totalis/universalis.

PBMCs provided sorted CD4+ and CD8+ T cells. Germline V gives CDR1 MNHEY, CDR2 SMNVEV (reference sequence). This CDR3 has 16 residues. V lost 3 bases to trimming and J lost 2 bases; unmatched junction nucleotides: 7. Comment on this clone: The antigen remains undetermined.

Extraction and reverse transcription of RNA yielded cDNA as the sequencing template. The protocol was immunoSEQ multiplex PCR, while the TCRdb copy is restricted to in-frame clones and leaves out a portion. The sample records 150,000 or so clones, around half being singletons. The material sequenced was CD8+ T cells sorted from blood, taken at week 0. This chain joins TRBV27 and TRBJ2-3; 8 bases line up with TRBD2. This sequence was found in a human donor with alopecia areata. The CDR3 loop reads CASSFSAGEHTDTQYF. The CDR3 DNA is TGTGCCAGCAGTTTCTCAGCGGGGGAGCACACAGATACGCAGTATTTT.